These T cell receptor beta chains were read from a single sample in a study of blood T cells in healthy people across ages. TCRdb redid the calling of the 5' RACE reads with MiXCR, one entry per CDR3 protein. This table has some 730,000 distinct CDR3 sequences, approximately 21% appearing once. Sequenced input: blood. The receptors come from a man aged 65 to 85 in good health. The CDR3 runs from the conserved cysteine through the conserved F or W. Each record gives: J gene, D gene, clone size, CDR3 length, V gene, CDR3 DNA, CDR3 protein. D genes are given only for firm matches. Size is omitted from some rows. Given values are once, few, many or a class for expanded clones.

j_gene: TRBJ2-5
d_gene: TRBD2
abundance: few
len: 16
v_gene: TRBV5-1
CDR3nt: TGCGCCAGCAGCTTGGGAGTCGTAGCGGGTCCCGAGACCCAGTACTTC
CDR3aa: CASSLGVVAGPETQYF

j_gene: TRBJ2-3
d_gene: -
abundance: many
len: 15
v_gene: TRBV12-3/TRBV12-4
CDR3nt: TGTGCCAGCAGTTCATCCGGGTTTAGCACAGATACGCAGTATTTT
CDR3aa: CASSSSGFSTDTQYF

j_gene: TRBJ1-5
d_gene: -
abundance: -
len: 19
v_gene: TRBV20-1
CDR3nt: TGCAGTGCTGCGCCGGGACCTAGGGAGGAGGGGAATAGCAATCAGCCCCAGCATTTT
CDR3aa: CSAAPGPREEGNSNQPQHF

j_gene: TRBJ2-7
d_gene: -
abundance: few
len: 13
v_gene: TRBV5-1
CDR3nt: TGCGCCAGCAGCTTGGCTACCACCTACGAGCAGTACTTC
CDR3aa: CASSLATTYEQYF

j_gene: TRBJ2-3
d_gene: TRBD2
abundance: few
len: 15
v_gene: TRBV12-3/TRBV12-4
CDR3nt: TGTGCCAGCAGTTTAACACGGGAGGGTGGAGATACGCAGTATTTT
CDR3aa: CASSLTREGGDTQYF

j_gene: TRBJ2-5
d_gene: TRBD2
abundance: few
len: 15
v_gene: TRBV20-1
CDR3nt: TGCAGTGCTAGAAGACTAGCGGGGAGGGGGGAGACCCAGTACTTC
CDR3aa: CSARRLAGRGETQYF

j_gene: TRBJ1-1
d_gene: -
abundance: few
len: 14
v_gene: TRBV20-1
CDR3nt: TGCAGTGCGCGAGACACAGGGCGGTTCACTGAAGCTTTCTTT
CDR3aa: CSARDTGRFTEAFF

j_gene: TRBJ1-2
d_gene: -
abundance: few
len: 11
v_gene: TRBV14
CDR3nt: TGTGCCAGCAGCCAAGAGCGATGCTACACCTTC
CDR3aa: CASSQERCYTF

j_gene: TRBJ2-5
d_gene: -
abundance: -
len: 14
v_gene: TRBV3-1
CDR3nt: TGTGCCAGCAGCCAAGGCTCGGGGCTCGGTGAGCAGTACTTC
CDR3aa: CASSQGSGLGEQYF

j_gene: TRBJ2-1
d_gene: TRBD2
abundance: -
len: 18
v_gene: TRBV27
CDR3nt: TGTGCCAGCAGTCCGCCAGGACTAGCGGGGGGCCTGTACAATGAGCAGTTCTTC
CDR3aa: CASSPPGLAGGLYNEQFF

j_gene: TRBJ2-5
d_gene: -
abundance: -
len: 12
v_gene: TRBV3-1
CDR3nt: TGTGCCAGCAGCGCCCCGAGGGAGACCCAGTACTTC
CDR3aa: CASSAPRETQYF

j_gene: TRBJ1-1
d_gene: -
abundance: -
len: 15
v_gene: TRBV18
CDR3nt: TGTGCCAGCTCACGGGGTCGAGGGGCGGGTACTGAAGCTTTCTTT
CDR3aa: CASSRGRGAGTEAFF

j_gene: TRBJ2-1
d_gene: TRBD1
abundance: -
len: 16
v_gene: TRBV4-3
CDR3nt: TGCGCCAGCAGCCCAACGGACAGGGGAGTCTACAATGGGCAGTTCTTC
CDR3aa: CASSPTDRGVYNGQFF

j_gene: TRBJ2-3
d_gene: -
abundance: few
len: 14
v_gene: TRBV10-3
CDR3nt: TGTGCCATCAGAATCAGTGCAAACACAGATACGCAGTATTTT
CDR3aa: CAIRISANTDTQYF

j_gene: TRBJ2-1
d_gene: -
abundance: few
len: 11
v_gene: TRBV20-1
CDR3nt: TGCAGTGCTAGAGCGGGGGTTAAACAGTTCTTC
CDR3aa: CSARAGVKQFF

j_gene: TRBJ2-5
d_gene: -
abundance: -
len: 15
v_gene: TRBV6-1
CDR3nt: TGTGCCAGCAGTGAGCAAATGGGGTACCAAGAGACCCGGTACTTC
CDR3aa: CASSEQMGYQETRYF

j_gene: TRBJ2-3
d_gene: -
abundance: -
len: 11
v_gene: TRBV29-1
CDR3nt: TGCAGCGTTGGGGAGGCAGATACGCAGTATTTT
CDR3aa: CSVGEADTQYF

j_gene: TRBJ1-1
d_gene: TRBD1
abundance: -
len: 13
v_gene: TRBV3-1
CDR3nt: TGTGCCAGCAGCCAAGGGGGACAGAGAGAAGCTTTCTTT
CDR3aa: CASSQGGQREAFF

j_gene: TRBJ2-2
d_gene: TRBD1
abundance: -
len: 16
v_gene: TRBV6-5
CDR3nt: TGTGCCAGCAGTTACTCACGGACAGGGGGGGTCGGGGAGCTGTTTTTT
CDR3aa: CASSYSRTGGVGELFF

j_gene: TRBJ2-7
d_gene: TRBD2
abundance: many
len: 15
v_gene: TRBV20-1
CDR3nt: TGCAGTGCTAGACCGGGACTAGCGGCCTCCTACGAGCAGTACTTC
CDR3aa: CSARPGLAASYEQYF

j_gene: TRBJ1-2
d_gene: -
abundance: -
len: 14
v_gene: TRBV20-1
CDR3nt: TGCAGTGCTAGGATAGGGAATAGTGGCTATGGCTACACCTTC
CDR3aa: CSARIGNSGYGYTF

j_gene: TRBJ2-2
d_gene: TRBD2
abundance: few
len: 15
v_gene: TRBV30
CDR3nt: TGTGCCTGGAGTTTAAGGACTAGCCTTACCGGGGAGCTGTTTTTT
CDR3aa: CAWSLRTSLTGELFF

j_gene: TRBJ2-2
d_gene: -
abundance: few
len: 15
v_gene: TRBV5-1
CDR3nt: TGCGCCAGCAGCTTGTTCAGCTTGGGCACCGGGGAGCTGTTTTTT
CDR3aa: CASSLFSLGTGELFF

j_gene: TRBJ1-2
d_gene: -
abundance: -
len: 13
v_gene: TRBV20-1
CDR3nt: TGCAGTGCTAGCGGCCGGGGAGGGGATGGCTACACCTTC
CDR3aa: CSASGRGGDGYTF

j_gene: TRBJ2-1
d_gene: -
abundance: -
len: 14
v_gene: TRBV29-1
CDR3nt: TGCAGCGTTGTCAGCGCGAGCTCCTACAATGAGCAGTTCTTC
CDR3aa: CSVVSASSYNEQFF

j_gene: TRBJ1-2
d_gene: -
abundance: few
len: 17
v_gene: TRBV4-1
CDR3nt: TGCGCCAGCAGCCTCCAACCGGGACAATCGGCCCTCCATGGCTACACCTTC
CDR3aa: CASSLQPGQSALHGYTF

j_gene: TRBJ2-1
d_gene: TRBD2
abundance: -
len: 16
v_gene: TRBV6-1
CDR3nt: TGTGCCAGCAGTGACTTGGCTAGCGGGAGTTTCAATGAGCAGTTCTTC
CDR3aa: CASSDLASGSFNEQFF

j_gene: TRBJ2-1
d_gene: -
abundance: once
len: 13
v_gene: TRBV7-8
CDR3nt: TGTGCCAGCAGCCAAACCATCGGGGGTGAGCAGTTCTTC
CDR3aa: CASSQTIGGEQFF

j_gene: TRBJ1-3
d_gene: -
abundance: -
len: 13
v_gene: TRBV12-3/TRBV12-4
CDR3nt: TGTGCCAGCAGTAACCGATATTCGCACACCATATATTTT
CDR3aa: CASSNRYSHTIYF

j_gene: TRBJ1-4
d_gene: -
abundance: -
len: 15
v_gene: TRBV7-2
CDR3nt: TGTGCCAGCAGGAGTTATAGGGGGATGGATGAAAAACTGTTTTTT
CDR3aa: CASRSYRGMDEKLFF

j_gene: TRBJ2-2
d_gene: TRBD1
abundance: -
len: 13
v_gene: TRBV20-1
CDR3nt: TGCAGTGCTGACACGACAGGGCCCGGGGAGCTGTTTTTT
CDR3aa: CSADTTGPGELFF

j_gene: TRBJ2-1
d_gene: -
abundance: few
len: 15
v_gene: TRBV3-1
CDR3nt: TGTGCCAGCAGCCAAGGAGCGGTCTCCTACAATGAGCAGTTCTTC
CDR3aa: CASSQGAVSYNEQFF

j_gene: TRBJ1-3
d_gene: -
abundance: -
len: 14
v_gene: TRBV14
CDR3nt: TGTGCCAGCAGCCCCCCAAGCTCTGGAAACACCATATATTTT
CDR3aa: CASSPPSSGNTIYF

j_gene: TRBJ2-5
d_gene: TRBD1
abundance: -
len: 16
v_gene: TRBV18
CDR3nt: TGTGCCAGCTCTCCTACCGGGACAGGCTCCCAAGAGACCCAGTACTTC
CDR3aa: CASSPTGTGSQETQYF

j_gene: TRBJ2-5
d_gene: TRBD2
abundance: -
len: 15
v_gene: TRBV7-2
CDR3nt: TGTGCCAGCAGGGTTATCGGGAGGGCACCTGAGACCCAGTACTTC
CDR3aa: CASRVIGRAPETQYF

j_gene: TRBJ2-3
d_gene: -
abundance: -
len: 13
v_gene: TRBV6-1
CDR3nt: TGTGCCAGCAGGGGGACGATGGCAGATACGCAGTATTTT
CDR3aa: CASRGTMADTQYF

j_gene: TRBJ2-1
d_gene: TRBD1
abundance: -
len: 13
v_gene: TRBV28
CDR3nt: TGTGCCCTTGGGACAGGGTCGCCAAGCGAGCAGTTCTTC
CDR3aa: CALGTGSPSEQFF

j_gene: TRBJ2-7
d_gene: TRBD1
abundance: -
len: 17
v_gene: TRBV6-5
CDR3nt: TGTGCCAGCAGTTACTACGGGACAGGGTCTGTATCCTACGAGCAGTACTTC
CDR3aa: CASSYYGTGSVSYEQYF

j_gene: TRBJ1-5
d_gene: TRBD1
abundance: -
len: 16
v_gene: TRBV5-1
CDR3nt: TGCGCCAGCAGCTTGACAGGGGTTGGGGGCAATCAGCCCCAGCATTTT
CDR3aa: CASSLTGVGGNQPQHF

j_gene: TRBJ2-3
d_gene: -
abundance: few
len: 13
v_gene: TRBV25-1
CDR3nt: TGTGCCAGCAGTGGCAGGATTGTGGATACGCAGTATTTT
CDR3aa: CASSGRIVDTQYF

j_gene: TRBJ1-3
d_gene: -
abundance: few
len: 13
v_gene: TRBV6-6
CDR3nt: TGTGCCAGCAGGCAGTTCTCTGGAAACACCATATATTTT
CDR3aa: CASRQFSGNTIYF

j_gene: TRBJ2-1
d_gene: TRBD2
abundance: many
len: 16
v_gene: TRBV24-1
CDR3nt: TGTGCCACCAGTTCTAGGATAGCGGGGGGTTACAATGAGCAGTTCTTC
CDR3aa: CATSSRIAGGYNEQFF

j_gene: TRBJ2-5
d_gene: TRBD2
abundance: -
len: 16
v_gene: TRBV4-2
CDR3nt: TGTGCCACCAGCCCCAGACTAGCGGGGGTCCAAGAGACCCAGTACTTC
CDR3aa: CATSPRLAGVQETQYF

j_gene: TRBJ2-5
d_gene: TRBD1
abundance: few
len: 15
v_gene: TRBV7-6
CDR3nt: TGTGCCAGCACCCAATCAGGGGGCCGCCAAGAGACCCAGTACTTC
CDR3aa: CASTQSGGRQETQYF

j_gene: TRBJ1-3
d_gene: -
abundance: few
len: 16
v_gene: TRBV28
CDR3nt: TGTGCCAGCAGCACCCCGTTCCTGCCCTCTGGAAACACCATATATTTT
CDR3aa: CASSTPFLPSGNTIYF

j_gene: TRBJ2-7
d_gene: -
abundance: few
len: 14
v_gene: TRBV28
CDR3nt: TGTGCCAGCAGTTTAGTCTACCGGGCCTACGAGCAGTACTTC
CDR3aa: CASSLVYRAYEQYF

j_gene: TRBJ2-1
d_gene: TRBD2
abundance: few
len: 15
v_gene: TRBV19
CDR3nt: TGTGCCAGTAACCCTGGGACTAGCGTCCACAATGAGCAGTTCTTC
CDR3aa: CASNPGTSVHNEQFF

j_gene: TRBJ1-1
d_gene: -
abundance: -
len: 12
v_gene: TRBV27
CDR3nt: TGTGCCAGCAGGCCCATCAAGGGCGGTGCTTTCTTT
CDR3aa: CASRPIKGGAFF

j_gene: TRBJ2-4
d_gene: -
abundance: once
len: 15
v_gene: TRBV5-1
CDR3nt: TGCGCCAGTGAACCGGGGGCACAGGGGATGGGCATTCAGTACTTC
CDR3aa: CASEPGAQGMGIQYF

j_gene: TRBJ2-3
d_gene: TRBD2
abundance: -
len: 15
v_gene: TRBV9
CDR3nt: TGTGCCAGCAGTTCCGGGACTAGCGAAACAGATACGCAGTATTTT
CDR3aa: CASSSGTSETDTQYF

j_gene: TRBJ1-1
d_gene: -
abundance: few
len: 13
v_gene: TRBV5-1
CDR3nt: TGCGCCAGCGCCGGGGGGCGCGGGACTGAAGCTTTCTTT
CDR3aa: CASAGGRGTEAFF